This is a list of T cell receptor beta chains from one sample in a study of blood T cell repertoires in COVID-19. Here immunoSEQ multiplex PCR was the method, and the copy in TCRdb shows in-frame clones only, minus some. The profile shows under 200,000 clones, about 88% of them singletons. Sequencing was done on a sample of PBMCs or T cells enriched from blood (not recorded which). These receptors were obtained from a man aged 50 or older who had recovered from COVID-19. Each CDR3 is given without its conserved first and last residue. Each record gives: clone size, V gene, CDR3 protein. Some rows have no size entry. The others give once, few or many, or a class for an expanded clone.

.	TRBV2	AIRGYGNQPQH
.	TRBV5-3	ARILKAGPQIRVYGYT
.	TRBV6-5	ASSYADRITYEQY
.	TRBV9	ASSVGQGNQPQH
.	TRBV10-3	AITEGQGGTGELF
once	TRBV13	ASSLRGGVTEAF
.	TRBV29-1	SVAEKGNSPLH
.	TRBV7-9	ASSLGTANQPQH
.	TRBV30	AWSRPPREDGYT
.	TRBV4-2	ASSQELRVWAEAF
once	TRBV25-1	ASSGQGYNEQF
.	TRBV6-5	ASYSLVSNEQF
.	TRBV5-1	ASSSLAGGGNEQF
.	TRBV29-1	SVSGVVGAF
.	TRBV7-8	ASTPGTGAGYT
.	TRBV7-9	ASSYNNSPLH
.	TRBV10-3	AIRETSGSYNEQF
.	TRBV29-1	SVAGGVSQPQH
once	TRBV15	ATSPSDRKPNEKLF
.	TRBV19	ASSLVPVGWETQY
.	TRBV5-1	ASSLTGGEETQY
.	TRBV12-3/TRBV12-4	ASCPGNHNEQF
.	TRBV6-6	ASSYSGTGSEQY
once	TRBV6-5	ASSGDRGRSPLH
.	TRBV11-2	ASSNWTGATYEQY
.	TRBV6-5	ATSRTGNQPQH
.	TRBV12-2	ASRFPIAAGGQETQY
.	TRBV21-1	ASPQAYEQY
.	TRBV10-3	AISAGGSTDTQY
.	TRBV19	ASSIPGQPKNIQY
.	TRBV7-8	ASSAQGLNTGELF
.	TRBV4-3	ASSQDNRNTEAF
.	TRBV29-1	STSTDTQY
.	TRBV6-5	ASTPVGGNNSPLH
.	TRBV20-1	SASRDSTYSPLH
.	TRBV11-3	ASSLAGVSSYNEQF
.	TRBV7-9	ASSLGQNTEAF
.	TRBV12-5	ASGYPGGGSSYNEQF
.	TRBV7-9	ASSLTSVETQY
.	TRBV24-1	ATRSHGGELF
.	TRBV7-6	ASSLEPTGAADTQY
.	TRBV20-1	SASRLAGGLIEKTQY
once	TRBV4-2	ASSQGTSGGSSTDTQY
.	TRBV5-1	ASSWGRAGGYT
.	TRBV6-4	ASSDSNRGGFNGYT
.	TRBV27	ASSLSPGGAGANVLT
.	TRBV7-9	ASGSRSNRGNTEAF
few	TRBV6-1	ASSEGRNRGIYNEQF
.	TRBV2	ASSPERLAGAKETQY
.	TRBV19	ASNPRDRGYEQY
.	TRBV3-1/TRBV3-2	ASSLSQGATGNTIY
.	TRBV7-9	ASLIAGITDTQY
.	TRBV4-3	ASGAAGGPGTDTQY
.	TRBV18	ASSPPVGTHTYNEQF
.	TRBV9	ASSSRDSSPSTNEKLF
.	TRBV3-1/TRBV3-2	ASSLKFSGGASSYNEQF